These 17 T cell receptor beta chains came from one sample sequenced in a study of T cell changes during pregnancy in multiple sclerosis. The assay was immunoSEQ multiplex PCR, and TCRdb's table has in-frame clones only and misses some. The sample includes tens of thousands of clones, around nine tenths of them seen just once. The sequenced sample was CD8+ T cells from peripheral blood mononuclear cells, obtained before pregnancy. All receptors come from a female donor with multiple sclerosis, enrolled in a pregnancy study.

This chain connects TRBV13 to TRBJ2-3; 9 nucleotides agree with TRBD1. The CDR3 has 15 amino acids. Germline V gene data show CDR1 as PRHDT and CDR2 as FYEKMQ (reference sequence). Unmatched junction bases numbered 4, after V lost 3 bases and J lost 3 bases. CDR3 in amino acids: CASSFSGQGTDTQYF. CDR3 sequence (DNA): TGTGCCAGCAGCTTTTCCGGACAGGGGACAGATACGCAGTATTTT.

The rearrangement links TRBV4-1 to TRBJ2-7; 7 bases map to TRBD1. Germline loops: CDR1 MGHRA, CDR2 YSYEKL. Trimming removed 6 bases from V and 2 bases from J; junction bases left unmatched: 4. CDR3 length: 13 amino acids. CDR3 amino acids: CASSRTGPYEQYF. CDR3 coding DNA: TGCGCCAGCAGTAGGACAGGTCCCTACGAGCAGTACTTC.

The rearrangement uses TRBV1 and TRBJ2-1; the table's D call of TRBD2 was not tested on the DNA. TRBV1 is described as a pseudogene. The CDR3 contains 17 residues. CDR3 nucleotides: TGCACCAGCAGCCACCCTTTTGGCGGGAGCTCCTACAATGAGCAGTTCTTC. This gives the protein CTSSHPFGGSSYNEQFF.

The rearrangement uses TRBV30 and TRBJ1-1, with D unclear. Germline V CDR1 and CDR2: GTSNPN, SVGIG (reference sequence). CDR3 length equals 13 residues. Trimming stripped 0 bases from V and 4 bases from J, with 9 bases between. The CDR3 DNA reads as TGTGCCTGGAGTGTTGGACTTACCACTGAAGCTTTCTTT. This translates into CAWSVGLTTEAFF.

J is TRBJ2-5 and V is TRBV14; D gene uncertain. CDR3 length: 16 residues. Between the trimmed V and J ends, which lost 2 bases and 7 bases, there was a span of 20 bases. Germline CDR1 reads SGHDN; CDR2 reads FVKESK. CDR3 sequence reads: CASSQTVTPIKRTQYF. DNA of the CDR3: TGTGCCAGCAGCCAAACCGTTACCCCTATCAAGAGGACCCAGTACTTC.

The CDR3: CASSQATEGGRNEQFF. The CDR3 region has the DNA TGCGCCAGCAGCCAAGCCACTGAGGGCGGCCGCAATGAGCAGTTCTTC. This sequence joins TRBV4-1 and TRBJ2-1; a weak D match, TRBD2 (5 bases). CDR1 and CDR2 from the germline V gene are MGHRA and YSYEKL. The CDR3 length is 16 residues. Trimming left V 1 base short and J 6 bases short, with 16 bases between.

DNA of the CDR3: TGTGCCAGCAGTCCTAGCGGGGGGGCGATCGAGCAGTACTTC. This gives the protein CASSPSGGAIEQYF. The rearrangement uses TRBV27 and TRBJ2-7; 12 nucleotides agree with TRBD2. J lost 6 bases, V lost 5 bases, and 5 bases had no gene match. The CDR3 has 14 amino acids. The germline V gene has CDR1 MNHEY and CDR2 SMNVEV (reference sequence).

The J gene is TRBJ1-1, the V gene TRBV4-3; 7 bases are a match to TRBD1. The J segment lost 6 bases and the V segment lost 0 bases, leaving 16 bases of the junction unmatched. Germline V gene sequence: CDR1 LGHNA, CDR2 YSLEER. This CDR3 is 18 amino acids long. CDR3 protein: CASSQEKRGRGAVPEAFF. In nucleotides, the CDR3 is TGCGCCAGCAGCCAAGAGAAAAGGGGGCGGGGGGCTGTACCTGAAGCTTTCTTT.

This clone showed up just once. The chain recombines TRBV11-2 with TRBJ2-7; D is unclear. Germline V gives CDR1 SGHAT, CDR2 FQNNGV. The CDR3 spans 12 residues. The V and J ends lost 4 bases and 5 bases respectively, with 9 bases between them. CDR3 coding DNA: TGTGCCAGCAGCTCAGGCTGGGACGAGCAGTACTTC. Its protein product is CASSSGWDEQYF.

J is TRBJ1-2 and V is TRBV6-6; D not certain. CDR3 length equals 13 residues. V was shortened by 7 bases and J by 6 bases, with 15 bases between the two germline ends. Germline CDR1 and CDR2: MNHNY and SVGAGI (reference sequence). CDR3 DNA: TGTGCCAGCACGAACGGCGGGCCCGATGGCTACACCTTC. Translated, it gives CASTNGGPDGYTF.

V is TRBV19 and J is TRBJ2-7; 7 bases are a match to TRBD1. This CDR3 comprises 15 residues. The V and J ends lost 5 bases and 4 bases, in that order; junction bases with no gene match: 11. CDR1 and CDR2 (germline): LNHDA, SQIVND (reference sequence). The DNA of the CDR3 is TGTGCCAGTAGTGCCAGGCGACAGGGCAAGTACGAGCAGTACTTC. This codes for CASSARRQGKYEQYF.

The CDR3 loop reads CASRTGLAEEETQYF. In DNA, the CDR3 is TGTGCCAGCAGGACCGGACTAGCAGAGGAAGAGACCCAGTACTTC. V is TRBV2 and J is TRBJ2-5; 8 bases align to TRBD2. The CDR3 has 15 residues. Germline V CDR1 and CDR2: SNHLY, FYNNEI. The V and J ends lost 6 bases and 3 bases, in that order; junction bases with no gene match: 9.

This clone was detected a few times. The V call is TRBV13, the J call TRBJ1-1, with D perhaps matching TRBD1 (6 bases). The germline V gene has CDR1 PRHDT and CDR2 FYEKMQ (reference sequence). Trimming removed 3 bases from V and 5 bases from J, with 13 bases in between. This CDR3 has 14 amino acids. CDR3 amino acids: CASSFGGGETEAFF. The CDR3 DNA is TGTGCCAGCAGCTTCGGAGGGGGGGAAACTGAAGCTTTCTTT.

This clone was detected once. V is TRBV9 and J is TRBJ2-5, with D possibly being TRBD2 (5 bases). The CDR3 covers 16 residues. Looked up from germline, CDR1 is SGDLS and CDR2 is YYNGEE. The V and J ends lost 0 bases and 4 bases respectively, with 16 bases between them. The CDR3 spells CASSVGGAGGVETQYF. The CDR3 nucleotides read TGTGCCAGCAGCGTAGGGGGAGCCGGAGGCGTAGAGACCCAGTACTTC.

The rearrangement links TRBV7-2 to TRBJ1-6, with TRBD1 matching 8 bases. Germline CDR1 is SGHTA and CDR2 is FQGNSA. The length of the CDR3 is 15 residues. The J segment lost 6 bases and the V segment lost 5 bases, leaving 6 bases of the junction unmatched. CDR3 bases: TGTGCCAGCAGCGAAGCGGGGACAGGTAATTCACCCCTCCACTTT. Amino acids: CASSEAGTGNSPLHF.

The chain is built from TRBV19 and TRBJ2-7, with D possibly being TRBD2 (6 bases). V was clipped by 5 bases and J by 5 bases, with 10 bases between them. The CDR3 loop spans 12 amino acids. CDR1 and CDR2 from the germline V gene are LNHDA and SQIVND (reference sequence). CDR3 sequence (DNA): TGTGCCAGTAGTTCCCGCGGGGACGAGCAGTACTTC. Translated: CASSSRGDEQYF.

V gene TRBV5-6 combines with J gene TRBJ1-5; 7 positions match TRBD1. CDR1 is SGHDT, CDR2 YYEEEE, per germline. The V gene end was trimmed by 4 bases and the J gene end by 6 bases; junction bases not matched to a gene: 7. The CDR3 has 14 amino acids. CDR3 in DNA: TGTGCCAGCAGCGTGACAGGGTCGGCTCAGCCCCAGCATTTT. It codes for CASSVTGSAQPQHF.